This T cell receptor beta chain was identified in a study of identical twins. TCRdb redid the calling of the 5' RACE reads with MiXCR, one entry per CDR3 protein. The data hold about 390,000 distinct CDR3 sequences, with around 9.7% observed a single time. The CDR3 has 14 amino acids. Germline CDR1 SGHAT, CDR2 FQNNGV. V was clipped by 5 bases and J by 7 bases; unmatched bases: 7. V gene TRBV11-2 combines with J gene TRBJ2-1; 8 bases match TRBD2. Sequencing was carried out using naive T cells sorted from blood. This receptor was taken from a woman between 45 and 60 years old in good health. The CDR3 DNA reads as TGTGCCAGCAGCCCAATAGCGGGAAGGAATGAGCAGTTCTTC. It encodes CASSPIAGRNEQFF. The full variable domain, rest sourced from reference TRBV11-2 and TRBJ2-1, is EAGVAQSPRYKIIEKRQSVAFWCNPISGHATLYWYQQILGQGPKLLIQFQNNGVVDDSQLPKDRFSAERLKGVDSTLKIQPAKLEDSAVYLCASSPIAGRNEQFFGPGTRLTVL.